This record covers a single T cell receptor (beta chain). Libraries were prepared by immunoSEQ multiplex PCR; TCRdb keeps only in-frame clonotypes and omits some of them. Counted here are roughly 180,000 clones, over 80% occurring once; the ten biggest clones make up 1.5% to 2%. This entry belongs to a study of T cell responses to AZD1222 COVID-19 vaccine. V shed 6 bases and J shed 7 bases, with 16 bases lying between them. CDR3 size: 15 residues. The V gene's germline CDR1 is MNHEY and CDR2 SVGAGI. The chain joins TRBV6-5 to TRBJ1-6; tentatively, D is TRBD1 (6 bases). The origin of this receptor is an adult in good health. This sample comprised peripheral blood, obtained on day 0 of AZD1222 vaccination. The CDR3 here is CASRSTGLSNSPLHF. The CDR3 DNA is TGTGCCAGCAGATCAACAGGGCTCTCGAATTCACCCCTCCACTTT.